The entry below gives a single TCR beta chain sequence along with its context. These data are taken from a study of shared clonotypes between healthy human individuals. Measured with immunoSEQ multiplex PCR; TCRdb has only the in-frame clones, and not every one. The table has 980,000 or so clones, approximately 80% seen once. CDR3 size: 15 residues. Trimming pared 4 bases from V and 7 bases from J, leaving 19 bases between. The V gene's germline CDR1 is MGHRA and CDR2 YSYEKL. The sequenced material came from memory CD4+ T cells sorted from blood. Subset given: CD45RA-negative fraction. This TCR came from a man younger than 35 in good health. The gene calls are TRBV4-1 and TRBJ1-2, with D hard to call. The CDR3 loop is CASSPAGKGRPGYTF. CDR3 in DNA: TGCGCCAGCAGCCCTGCCGGGAAGGGCAGGCCTGGCTACACCTTC.